Each of the 19 T cell receptor beta chains below was sequenced from the same sample in a study of shared clonotypes between healthy human individuals. This table comes from immunoSEQ multiplex PCR, and its TCRdb copy is limited to in-frame clones, with some not included. The sample yields around 300,000 clones, around 86% seen once. The sequenced sample was memory CD8+ T cells sorted from blood. The subset was: CD45RO+ cells pooled with CCR7-negative TemRA cells. These receptors came from a man aged 18 to 29 in good health.

The chain links TRBV10-3 to TRBJ1-1; tentatively, D is TRBD1 (5 bases). Germline V gives CDR1 ENHRY, CDR2 SYGVKD. The CDR3 has 17 residues. Trimming removed 4 bases at V and 1 base at J, with 19 bases between. DNA of the CDR3: TGTGCCATCAGTGTGGGGCCAGGCGCATTACAGAACACTGAAGCTTTCTTT. It yields the protein CAISVGPGALQNTEAFF.

As concerns this clone: The sample has other DNA sequences that encode this CDR3 too. J is TRBJ2-5 and V is TRBV7-9; D gene unclear. The CDR3 is 12 amino acids. V lost 2 bases, J lost 2 bases, and 3 bases lay in between. Per germline, CDR1 SEHNR and CDR2 FQNEAQ (reference sequence). This chain's CDR3 is CASSLLQETQYF. CDR3 DNA: TGTGCCAGCAGCTTACTACAAGAGACCCAGTACTTC.

J is TRBJ2-1 and V is TRBV18, with TRBD2 matching 8 bases. CDR1 and CDR2 from the germline V gene are KGHSH and LQKENI. This CDR3 is 15 amino acids long. V trimming: 5 bases; J trimming: 10 bases; junction bases outside the gene matches: 13. CDR3: CASSYNLAGTSEQFF. CDR3 bases: TGTGCCAGCTCATACAACTTAGCGGGGACCAGCGAGCAGTTCTTC.

V is TRBV9 and J is TRBJ2-7; 11 bases align to TRBD2. J gave up 7 bases and V 3 bases, and 12 bases lay outside the gene matches. The germline V gene encodes CDR1 SGDLS and CDR2 YYNGEE. This CDR3 is 16 amino acids long. The CDR3 nucleotides read TGTGCCAGCAGCGCCCACGGGCTAGCGGGAGGTTTGGAGCAGTACTTC. This encodes CASSAHGLAGGLEQYF.

The CDR3, as DNA: TGTGCTAGTGGTCCCGGTACTAGCGGGAGGGGAAATGAGCAGTTCTTC. Protein product: CASGPGTSGRGNEQFF. The rearrangement links TRBV12-5 to TRBJ2-1; TRBD2 agrees at 13 bases. CDR3 length: 16 amino acids. Trimming at V came to 5 bases and at J to 7 bases, leaving 8 bases not matched to a gene. Germline CDR1 LGHNT, CDR2 FRNRAP.

A single count supports this clone. The gene calls are TRBV28 and TRBJ2-6, with no clear D. V was trimmed by 5 bases and J by 0 bases, leaving 11 bases between them. Germline CDR1 and CDR2: MDHEN and SYDVKM. The CDR3 totals 16 residues. CDR3 loop: CASSTHLNSGANVLTF. The CDR3 DNA sequence: TGTGCCAGCAGTACCCACCTGAACTCTGGGGCCAACGTCCTGACTTTC. Based on the CDR3 plus reference TRBV28 and TRBJ2-6, the full variable domain is DVKVTQSSRYLVKRTGEKVFLECVQDMDHENMFWYRQDPGLGLRLIYFSYDVKMKEKGDIPEGYSVSREKKERFSLILESASTNQTSMYLCASSTHLNSGANVLTFGAGSRLTVL.

The rearrangement uses TRBV10-3 and TRBJ2-7, with TRBD2 matching over 11 bases. V lost 7 bases and J lost 5; bases outside the gene matches: 7. Per the germline V gene, CDR1 is ENHRY and CDR2 is SYGVKD. The CDR3 is 14 amino acids. The CDR3 region is CAIKRLAGSDEQYF. The CDR3 DNA follows: TGTGCCATCAAGAGACTAGCGGGGTCCGACGAGCAGTACTTC.

V and J are TRBV27 and TRBJ1-1, with 8 bases fitting TRBD1. The CDR3 has 13 residues. Germline lookup yields CDR1 MNHEY and CDR2 SMNVEV (reference sequence). With V trimmed by 3 bases and J by 5 bases, 2 bases remained unmatched. The CDR3 DNA reads as TGTGCCAGCAGTTTCCAGGGGGCAACTGAAGCTTTCTTT. Its translation is CASSFQGATEAFF.

This chain connects TRBV9 to TRBJ2-7; D is perhaps TRBD2 (5 bases). The germline V gene has CDR1 SGDLS and CDR2 YYNGEE. Between the trimmed V and J ends, which lost 4 bases and 0 bases, there was a span of 14 bases. The CDR3 contains 15 residues. The CDR3, as DNA: TGTGCCAGCAGCCCTCGGGGAGAGAGCTCCTACGAGCAGTACTTC. It yields the protein CASSPRGESSYEQYF.

The chain is built from TRBV19 and TRBJ1-5; no clear D gene. V lost 3 bases and J lost 2, with 2 bases in between. The CDR3 sequence is 12 residues long. The germline V gene encodes CDR1 LNHDA and CDR2 SQIVND (reference sequence). The CDR3 protein is CASSMGNQPQHF. CDR3 sequence (DNA): TGTGCCAGTAGTATGGGCAATCAGCCCCAGCATTTT.

V gene TRBV27 combines with J gene TRBJ1-1, with D uncertain. The CDR3 sequence is 13 residues long. V was clipped by 6 bases and J by 7 bases, with 15 bases between them. The V gene's germline CDR1 is MNHEY and CDR2 SMNVEV (reference sequence). CDR3 protein: CASSLDGAVEAFF. CDR3 nucleotide sequence: TGTGCCAGCAGCCTGGACGGCGCGGTTGAAGCTTTCTTT.

The V gene is TRBV5-4, the J gene TRBJ1-1; 9 bases map to TRBD1. This CDR3 has 15 amino acids. In germline, CDR1 is SGHNT, CDR2 YYREEE (reference sequence). V shed 4 bases, J shed 5 bases, and the junction held 9 bases outside the gene matches. CDR3 region: CASSPGTGILTEAFF. CDR3 nucleotides: TGTGCCAGCAGCCCCGGGACAGGGATTTTGACTGAAGCTTTCTTT.

J is TRBJ2-5 and V is TRBV25-1; 8 nucleotides agree with TRBD2. Germline V CDR1 and CDR2: MGHDK, SYGVNS. V was clipped by 8 bases and J by 0 bases; unmatched bases: 5. The CDR3 has 14 residues. DNA for the CDR3: TGTGCCAGCGGATCGGGGGGGTACCAAGAGACCCAGTACTTC. Translation gives CASGSGGYQETQYF.

This sequence joins TRBV9 and TRBJ1-6; unclear D gene. The CDR3 totals 14 residues. The V gene lost 0 bases and the J gene lost 7 bases, with 8 bases spanning the gap. Per the germline V gene, CDR1 is SGDLS and CDR2 is YYNGEE. The chain's CDR3 is CASSVELGNSPLHF. The CDR3 coding sequence is TGTGCCAGCAGCGTAGAACTGGGAAATTCACCCCTCCACTTT.

The V and J genes are TRBV2 and TRBJ2-7, with 9 bases aligning to TRBD2. CDR3 length: 12 residues. The J segment lost 7 bases and the V segment lost 9 bases, leaving 7 bases of the junction unmatched. Germline V gene sequence: CDR1 SNHLY, CDR2 FYNNEI. The CDR3 bases are TGTGCCAGTAGCGGGAGAGCTCGGGAGCAGTACTTC. Protein sequence: CASSGRAREQYF. The variable domain in full, with the rest retrieved from reference TRBV2 and TRBJ2-7, is EPEVTQTPSHQVTQMGQEVILRCVPISNHLYFYWYRQILGQKVEFLVSFYNNEISEKSEIFDDQFSVERPDGSNFTLKIRSTKLEDSAMYFCASSGRAREQYFGPGTRLTVT.

This chain joins TRBV12-5 and TRBJ1-2; 9 bases match TRBD1. Losses at the gene ends were 3 bases for V and 8 bases for J; bases not matched to a gene: 10. The CDR3 totals 15 residues. Germline CDR1 is LGHNT and CDR2 is FRNRAP. For the CDR3, the DNA is TGTGCTAGTGGTTTTCCGGGGACAGGGAGTATCGGCTACACCTTC. Its protein product is CASGFPGTGSIGYTF.

In this sample, this clone turned up once. J is TRBJ2-7 and V is TRBV28; 7 nucleotides agree with TRBD1. The CDR3 is 15 residues long. The germline V gene encodes CDR1 MDHEN and CDR2 SYDVKM. J was trimmed by 0 bases and V by 6 bases; bases with no gene match: 8. The chain's CDR3 is CASSPTGDGSYEQYF. Here the CDR3 DNA reads TGTGCCAGCAGCCCAACAGGGGACGGCTCCTACGAGCAGTACTTC.

The V and J genes are TRBV7-6 and TRBJ2-2; D remains ambiguous. The germline V gene has CDR1 SGHVS and CDR2 FNYEAQ. V lost 5 bases and J 1 base, leaving 11 bases between the germline ends. This CDR3 contains 15 residues. This CDR3 reads CASSQMTGNTGELFF. In DNA, the CDR3 is TGTGCCAGCAGCCAAATGACCGGGAACACCGGGGAGCTGTTTTTT.

This clone was seen only once. The rearrangement links TRBV9 to TRBJ2-3; 7 bases agree with TRBD2. The CDR3 covers 16 residues. Germline CDR1 reads SGDLS; CDR2 reads YYNGEE. V was clipped by 3 bases and J by 3 bases; unmatched bases: 10. The CDR3 region is CASSELVGGRTDTQYF. CDR3 coding DNA: TGTGCCAGCAGCGAATTGGTGGGAGGGAGAACAGATACGCAGTATTTT. The whole variable domain, remainder taken from reference TRBV9 and TRBJ2-3, is DSGVTQTPKHLITATGQRVTLRCSPRSGDLSVYWYQQSLDQGLQFLIQYYNGEERAKGNILERFSAQQFPDLHSELNLSSLELGDSALYFCASSELVGGRTDTQYFGPGTRLTVL.